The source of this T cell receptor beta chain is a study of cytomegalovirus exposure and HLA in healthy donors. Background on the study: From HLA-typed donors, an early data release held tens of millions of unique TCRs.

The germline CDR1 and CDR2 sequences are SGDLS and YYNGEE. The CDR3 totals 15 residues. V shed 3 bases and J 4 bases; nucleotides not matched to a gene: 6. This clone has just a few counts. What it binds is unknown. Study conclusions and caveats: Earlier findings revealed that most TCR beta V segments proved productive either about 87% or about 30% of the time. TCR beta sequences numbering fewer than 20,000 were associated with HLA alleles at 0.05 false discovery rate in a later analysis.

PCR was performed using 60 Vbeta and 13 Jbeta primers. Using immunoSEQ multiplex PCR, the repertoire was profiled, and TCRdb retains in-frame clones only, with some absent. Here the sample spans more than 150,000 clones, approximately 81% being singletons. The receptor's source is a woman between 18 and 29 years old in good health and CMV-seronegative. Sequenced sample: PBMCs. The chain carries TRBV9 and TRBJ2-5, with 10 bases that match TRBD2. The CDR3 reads CASSDRSSGGETQYF. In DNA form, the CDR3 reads TGTGCCAGCAGCGACCGCTCTAGCGGGGGAGAGACCCAGTACTTC.